Shown below are 26 T cell receptor beta chains from a single sample sequenced in a study of blood T cell repertoires in COVID-19. Generated by immunoSEQ multiplex PCR, the TCRdb table keeps only in-frame clones and is missing some. This table has over 200,000 clones, about 80% appearing once. The sample was peripheral blood. All receptors come from a woman in her forties with active or convalescent COVID-19.

The CDR3 DNA follows: TGTGCCAGCAGCCCCGCTATGAACACTGAAGCTTTCTTT. This sequence encodes CASSPAMNTEAFF. The J gene is TRBJ1-1, the V gene TRBV7-3; D is uncertain. Per the germline V gene, CDR1 is SGHTA and CDR2 is FQGTGA. The CDR3 length is 13 residues. The V gene lost 5 bases and the J gene lost 0 bases, with 7 bases spanning the gap. The full variable domain, in which reference TRBV7-3 and TRBJ1-1 provide the parts outside the CDR3, is GAGVSQTPSNKVTEKGKYVELRCDPISGHTALYWYRQSLGQGPEFLIYFQGTGAADDSGLPNDRFFAVRPEGSVSTLKIQRTERGDSAVYLCASSPAMNTEAFFGQGTRLTVV.

The chain recombines TRBV11-2 with TRBJ2-3, with 11 bases identical to TRBD2. The CDR3 length is 16 residues. Germline V lookup: CDR1 SGHAT, CDR2 FQNNGV. V was pared by 4 bases and J by 5 bases, with 8 bases of the junction left unmatched. CDR3 in amino acids: CASSSSLAGGRDTQYF. CDR3 bases: TGTGCCAGCAGCTCCTCCCTAGCGGGAGGTAGAGATACGCAGTATTTT.

The chain employs TRBV24-1 and TRBJ1-5; TRBD1 agrees at 7 bases. Trimming removed 3 bases from V and 7 bases from J; junction bases left unmatched: 11. Germline CDR1 reads KGHDR; CDR2 reads SFDVKD. The CDR3 spans 16 residues. The CDR3 loop reads CATSDRSGGLDQPQHF. Written as DNA, the CDR3 is TGTGCCACCAGTGATCGTTCAGGGGGGCTGGACCAGCCCCAGCATTTT.

The chain links TRBV28 to TRBJ1-2; a possible D gene is TRBD1 (5 bases). V lost 6 bases, J lost 4 bases, and 12 bases lay in between. Germline lookup yields CDR1 MDHEN and CDR2 SYDVKM. The CDR3 has 13 amino acids. The chain's CDR3 is CASRYDSSYGYTF. Here the CDR3 DNA reads TGTGCCAGCAGATATGACAGTTCCTATGGCTACACCTTC.

The rearrangement links TRBV7-9 to TRBJ1-4; D gene uncertain. Germline V gene lookup returns CDR1 SEHNR and CDR2 FQNEAQ (reference sequence). V shed 5 bases and J shed 8 bases, with 18 bases lying between them. This CDR3 has 15 amino acids. CDR3 DNA: TGTGCCAGCAGCCAGAGAGAGACCCCTAGGGAAAAACTGTTTTTT. It encodes CASSQRETPREKLFF.

This rearrangement joins TRBV10-3 to TRBJ2-2; 10 positions agree with TRBD1. V trimming: 6 bases; J trimming: 3 bases; junction bases outside the gene matches: 7. Germline V gives CDR1 ENHRY, CDR2 SYGVKD. The CDR3 spans 16 residues. CDR3 in DNA: TGTGCCATCAGCAGGACAGGGGGAATGGACACCGGGGAGCTGTTTTTT. As protein: CAISRTGGMDTGELFF.

This chain links TRBV27 with TRBJ1-6; D is possibly TRBD1 (5 bases). CDR1 is MNHEY and CDR2 is SMNVEV in the germline V gene (reference sequence). The CDR3 runs 18 residues. Trimming left V 3 bases short and J 0 bases short, with 15 bases between. DNA for the CDR3: TGTGCCAGCAGTTTGCGGGGGAGGGAAAGCTCCTATAATTCACCCCTCCACTTT. It yields the protein CASSLRGRESSYNSPLHF.

This rearrangement joins TRBV27 to TRBJ1-1, with a tentative D call TRBD1 (6 bases). Germline loops: CDR1 MNHEY, CDR2 SMNVEV (reference sequence). The CDR3 runs to 15 residues. Trimming pared 7 bases from V and 2 bases from J, leaving 17 bases between. The CDR3 loop is CASTPGWGRNTEAFF. DNA of the CDR3: TGTGCCAGCACCCCTGGTTGGGGGCGCAACACTGAAGCTTTCTTT.

V usage is TRBV28 and J usage is TRBJ2-1; 12 bases agree with TRBD2. This CDR3 is 13 amino acids long. The ends lost 6 bases at V and 10 bases at J; junction bases unmatched: 4. Germline V gene lookup returns CDR1 MDHEN and CDR2 SYDVKM. The CDR3 reads CASSSGTSGEQFF. The CDR3 region has the DNA TGTGCCAGCAGCTCCGGGACTAGCGGGGAGCAGTTCTTC.

The chain recombines TRBV9 with TRBJ1-3; tentative D call: TRBD1 (5 bases). The CDR3 is made up of 17 amino acids. The V gene lost 3 bases and the J gene lost 0 bases, with 16 bases spanning the gap. Germline CDR1 reads SGDLS; CDR2 reads YYNGEE. The CDR3 DNA sequence: TGTGCCAGCAGCGATGGGGACTTCCCGAGCTCTGGAAACACCATATATTTT. This codes for CASSDGDFPSSGNTIYF.

The rearrangement joins TRBV9 to TRBJ2-3, with a weak D call TRBD2 (5 bases). The CDR3 loop spans 15 amino acids. Looked up from germline, CDR1 is SGDLS and CDR2 is YYNGEE. V was shortened by 0 bases and J by 3 bases, with 11 bases between the two germline ends. CDR3 in DNA: TGTGCCAGCAGCGTAGTAGATAGCGAGACAGATACGCAGTATTTT. Translation: CASSVVDSETDTQYF.

The chain is built from TRBV6-6 and TRBJ1-1; 11 bases are a match to TRBD1. V shed 7 bases, J shed 11 bases, and the junction held 12 bases outside the gene matches. Germline V lookup: CDR1 MNHNY, CDR2 SVGAGI (reference sequence). This CDR3 is 14 amino acids long. In DNA, the CDR3 is TGTGCCAGCATCGATGGACAGGGGGCGCCAAGGGCTTTCTTT. Encoded protein: CASIDGQGAPRAFF.

The V and J genes are TRBV10-2 and TRBJ2-1, with D uncertain. This CDR3 contains 15 residues. V lost 3 bases and J 8 bases, leaving 17 bases between the germline ends. Looked up from germline, CDR1 is WSHSY and CDR2 is SAAADI. CDR3 protein: CASSDNGNPSDEQFF. The DNA of the CDR3 is TGCGCCAGCAGTGATAACGGTAATCCCAGCGATGAGCAGTTCTTC.

This clone occurred a few times. The chain links TRBV6-6 to TRBJ1-1; D unclear. Per germline, CDR1 MNHNY and CDR2 SVGAGI (reference sequence). CDR3 size: 14 residues. The V end lost 5 bases, the J end lost 1 base, and 11 bases lay between the germline ends. The CDR3 DNA reads as TGTGCCAGCAGTGTGACCCAGGAGAACACTGAAGCTTTCTTT. This sequence encodes CASSVTQENTEAFF.

This chain connects TRBV7-2 to TRBJ2-5; 9 bases are a match to TRBD2. This CDR3 region has 18 residues. Germline V gene sequence: CDR1 SGHTA, CDR2 FQGNSA. Trimming at V came to 2 bases and at J to 0 bases, leaving 10 bases not matched to a gene. The CDR3 DNA reads TGTGCCAGCAGCTTACTGGGGCGGGGGGGCATGGACCAAGAGACCCAGTACTTC. It codes for CASSLLGRGGMDQETQYF.

V usage is TRBV7-8 and J usage is TRBJ2-1; TRBD1 matches 9 bases. CDR3 length equals 15 residues. CDR1 and CDR2 (germline): SGHVS, FQNEAQ. J lost 7 bases, V lost 6 bases, and 10 bases had no gene match. CDR3 sequence: CASSYRDRDGNEQFF. The CDR3, as DNA: TGTGCCAGCAGTTATCGGGACAGGGATGGGAATGAGCAGTTCTTC.

J is TRBJ2-1 and V is TRBV4-3; perhaps TRBD1 as D (7 bases). The V and J ends lost 4 bases and 1 base respectively, with 14 bases between them. The CDR3 consists of 16 residues. Germline V CDR1 and CDR2: LGHNA, YSLEER. DNA of the CDR3: TGCGCCAGCAGCCGCGGGACAGCTTTTTCCTACAATGAGCAGTTCTTC. This codes for CASSRGTAFSYNEQFF.

The chain is built from TRBV29-1 and TRBJ1-4, with 9 nucleotides matching TRBD1. This CDR3 has 12 amino acids. The V gene's germline CDR1 is SQVTM and CDR2 ANQGSEA. The trim removed 3 bases at V and 10 bases at J, leaving 3 bases unmatched. In DNA form, the CDR3 reads TGCAGCGTTGATAAGACAGGGGGAAAACTGTTTTTT. It encodes CSVDKTGGKLFF.

The chain links TRBV19 to TRBJ1-1; a possible D gene is TRBD1 (6 bases). The CDR3 totals 16 residues. The germline gives CDR1 LNHDA, CDR2 SQIVND (reference sequence). Trimming left V 5 bases short and J 8 bases short, with 24 bases between. CDR3 in DNA: TGTGCCAGTAGTCTTTCAGCAGACAGGTATCGGGTAGAAGCTTTCTTT. Amino acid sequence: CASSLSADRYRVEAFF.

The chain joins TRBV19 to TRBJ2-3; TRBD1 is a possible D gene (5 bases). CDR3 length: 17 residues. From germline, CDR1 is LNHDA and CDR2 SQIVND (reference sequence). The germline V and J ends were trimmed by 3 bases and 1 base, with 17 bases remaining between them. The CDR3 DNA reads as TGTGCCAGTAGTATGCCCCAGTGGGCAGGGCGCACAGATACGCAGTATTTT. Amino acids: CASSMPQWAGRTDTQYF.

This rearrangement joins TRBV9 to TRBJ1-3; D is possibly TRBD1 (6 bases). The germline CDR1 and CDR2 sequences are SGDLS and YYNGEE. V was clipped by 3 bases and J by 3 bases, with 22 bases between them. CDR3 length: 18 residues. CDR3 sequence reads: CASSGQQGRWGGGNTIYF. CDR3 sequence (DNA): TGTGCCAGCAGCGGACAGCAGGGGCGCTGGGGCGGTGGAAACACCATATATTTT. Drawing the rest from reference TRBV9 and TRBJ1-3, the complete variable domain is DSGVTQTPKHLITATGQRVTLRCSPRSGDLSVYWYQQSLDQGLQFLIQYYNGEERAKGNILERFSAQQFPDLHSELNLSSLELGDSALYFCASSGQQGRWGGGNTIYFGEGSWLTVV.

The chain employs TRBV7-9 and TRBJ2-7; the D gene is possibly TRBD1 (6 bases). The germline CDR1 and CDR2 sequences are SEHNR and FQNEAQ (reference sequence). The V end was cut by 5 bases, the J end by 3 bases, with 17 bases between. This CDR3 is 15 amino acids long. CDR3 region: CASSPSRGGFYEQYF. CDR3 coding DNA: TGTGCCAGCAGCCCGTCCCGAGGGGGATTCTACGAGCAGTACTTC.

The rearrangement uses TRBV5-1 and TRBJ1-1; tentative D call: TRBD1 (5 bases). The CDR3 contains 15 residues. CDR1 and CDR2 (germline): SGHRS, YFSETQ. Trimming stripped 4 bases from V and 5 bases from J, with 18 bases between. CDR3 region: CASSRDLGRGTEAFF. CDR3 bases: TGCGCCAGCAGCAGGGATCTCGGGAGGGGTACTGAAGCTTTCTTT.

The chain combines TRBV5-1 with TRBJ2-1; D possibly corresponds to TRBD1 (5 bases). The CDR3 has 15 amino acids. CDR1 and CDR2 (germline): SGHRS, YFSETQ. Trimming shortened V by 3 bases and J by 4 bases, and 14 bases separated the two germline ends. In nucleotides, the CDR3 is TGCGCCAGCAGCTCCTCCTTTGACAGTTACAATGAGCAGTTCTTC. The encoded protein is CASSSSFDSYNEQFF. The full variable domain, rest sourced from reference TRBV5-1 and TRBJ2-1, is KAGVTQTPRYLIKTRGQQVTLSCSPISGHRSVSWYQQTPGQGLQFLFEYFSETQRNKGNFPGRFSGRQFSNSRSEMNVSTLELGDSALYLCASSSSFDSYNEQFFGPGTRLTVL.

The chain couples TRBV15 to TRBJ1-4, with 7 bases lining up with TRBD1. The germline CDR1 and CDR2 sequences are LNHNV and YYDKDF (reference sequence). The junction had 9 bases not matched to a gene; V was cut back by 3 bases and J by 8 bases. The CDR3 runs to 15 residues. The CDR3 spells CATSRSQGEAEKLFF. CDR3 bases: TGTGCCACCAGCAGGTCTCAGGGGGAGGCAGAAAAACTGTTTTTT.

On this clone: At the DNA level, this CDR3 is encoded by other sequences in the same sample as well. The chain employs TRBV19 and TRBJ1-1, with a tentative D call TRBD1 (5 bases). The CDR3 has 14 residues. The V and J ends lost 1 base and 2 bases respectively, with 8 bases between them. The germline CDR1 and CDR2 sequences are LNHDA and SQIVND (reference sequence). CDR3 bases: TGTGCCAGTAGTATAGGGGGACTAAACACTGAAGCTTTCTTT. Translation: CASSIGGLNTEAFF.